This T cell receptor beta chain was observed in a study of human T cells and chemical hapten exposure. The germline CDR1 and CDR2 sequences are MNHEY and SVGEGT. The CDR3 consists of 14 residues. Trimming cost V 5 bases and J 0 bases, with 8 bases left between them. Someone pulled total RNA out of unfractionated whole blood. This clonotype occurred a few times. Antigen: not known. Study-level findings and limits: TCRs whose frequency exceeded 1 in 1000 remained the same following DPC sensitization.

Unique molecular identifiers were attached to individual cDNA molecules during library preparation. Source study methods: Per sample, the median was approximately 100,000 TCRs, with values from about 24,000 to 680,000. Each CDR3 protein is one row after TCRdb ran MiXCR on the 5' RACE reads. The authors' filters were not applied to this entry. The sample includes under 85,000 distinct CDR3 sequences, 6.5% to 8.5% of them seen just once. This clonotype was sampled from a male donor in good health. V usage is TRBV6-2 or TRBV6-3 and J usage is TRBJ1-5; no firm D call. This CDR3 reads CASSQYTSNQPQHF. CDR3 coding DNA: TGTGCCAGCAGTCAATATACTAGCAATCAGCCCCAGCATTTT.